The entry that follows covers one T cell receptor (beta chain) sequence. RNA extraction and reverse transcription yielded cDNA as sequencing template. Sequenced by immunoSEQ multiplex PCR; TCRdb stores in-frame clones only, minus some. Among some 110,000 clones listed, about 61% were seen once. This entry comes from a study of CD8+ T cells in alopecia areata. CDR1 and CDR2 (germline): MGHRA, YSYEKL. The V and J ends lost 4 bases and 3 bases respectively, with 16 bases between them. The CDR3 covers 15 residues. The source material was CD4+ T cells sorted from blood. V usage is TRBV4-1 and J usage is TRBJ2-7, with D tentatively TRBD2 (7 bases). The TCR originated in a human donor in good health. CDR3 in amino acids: CASSPGGHTIYEQYF. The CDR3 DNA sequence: TGCGCCAGCAGCCCCGGGGGGCACACGATCTACGAGCAGTACTTC.